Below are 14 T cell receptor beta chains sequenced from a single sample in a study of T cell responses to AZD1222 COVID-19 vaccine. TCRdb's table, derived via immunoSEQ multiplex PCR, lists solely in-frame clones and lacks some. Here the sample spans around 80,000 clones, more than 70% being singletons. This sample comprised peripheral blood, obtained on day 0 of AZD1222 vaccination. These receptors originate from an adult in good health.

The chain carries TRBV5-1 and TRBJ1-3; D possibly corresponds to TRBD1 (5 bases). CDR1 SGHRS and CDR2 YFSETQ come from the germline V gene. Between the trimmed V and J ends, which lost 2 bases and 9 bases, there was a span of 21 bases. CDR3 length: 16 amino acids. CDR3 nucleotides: TGCGCCAGCAGCTTTTTCAGTGGGGGGTTATTGTCCACCATATATTTT. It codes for CASSFFSGGLLSTIYF.

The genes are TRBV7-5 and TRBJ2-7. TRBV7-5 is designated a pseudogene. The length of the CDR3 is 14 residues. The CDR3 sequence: CVRSSRGGSYEQYF. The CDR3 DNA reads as TGTGTCAGAAGCTCCCGAGGGGGGTCCTACGAGCAGTACTTC.

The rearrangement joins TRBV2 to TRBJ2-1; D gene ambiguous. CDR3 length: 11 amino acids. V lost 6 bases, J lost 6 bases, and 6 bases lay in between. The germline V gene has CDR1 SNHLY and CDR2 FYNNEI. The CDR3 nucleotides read TGTGCCAGCAGGGAGTCCAATGAGCAGTTCTTC. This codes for CASRESNEQFF. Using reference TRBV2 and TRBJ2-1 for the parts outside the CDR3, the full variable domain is EPEVTQTPSHQVTQMGQEVILRCVPISNHLYFYWYRQILGQKVEFLVSFYNNEISEKSEIFDDQFSVERPDGSNFTLKIRSTKLEDSAMYFCASRESNEQFFGPGTRLTVL.

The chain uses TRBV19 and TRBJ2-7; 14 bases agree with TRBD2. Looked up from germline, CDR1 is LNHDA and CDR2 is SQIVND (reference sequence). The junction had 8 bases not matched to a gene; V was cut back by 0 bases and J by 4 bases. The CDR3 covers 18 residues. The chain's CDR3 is CASSIEGLAGDQMYEQYF. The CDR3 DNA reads TGTGCCAGTAGTATAGAGGGACTAGCGGGAGACCAAATGTACGAGCAGTACTTC. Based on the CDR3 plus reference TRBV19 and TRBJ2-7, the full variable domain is DGGITQSPKYLFRKEGQNVTLSCEQNLNHDAMYWYRQDPGQGLRLIYYSQIVNDFQKGDIAEGYSVSREKKESFPLTVTSAQKNPTAFYLCASSIEGLAGDQMYEQYFGPGTRLTVT.

CDR3 protein: CASSGTTNTGELFF. The CDR3 DNA reads as TGTGCCAGCAGCGGGACTACTAACACCGGGGAGCTGTTTTTT. This rearrangement joins TRBV9 to TRBJ2-2; TRBD2 might be the D (6 bases). Trimming cost V 3 bases and J 2 bases, with 8 bases left between them. The CDR3 is made up of 14 amino acids. Germline V gene lookup returns CDR1 SGDLS and CDR2 YYNGEE.

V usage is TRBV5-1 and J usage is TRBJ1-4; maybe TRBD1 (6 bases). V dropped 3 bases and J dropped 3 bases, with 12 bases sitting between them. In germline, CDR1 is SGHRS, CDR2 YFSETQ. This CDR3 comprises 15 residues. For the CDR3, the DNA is TGCGCCAGCAGCTCTGGGACAATCTCTAATGAAAAACTGTTTTTT. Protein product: CASSSGTISNEKLFF.

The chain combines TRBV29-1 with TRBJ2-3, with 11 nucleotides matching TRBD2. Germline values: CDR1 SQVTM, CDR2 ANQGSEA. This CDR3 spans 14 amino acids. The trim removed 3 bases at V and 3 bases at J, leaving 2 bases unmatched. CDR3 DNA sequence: TGCAGCGTTGAGACTAGCGGGGCGACAGATACGCAGTATTTT. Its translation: CSVETSGATDTQYF.

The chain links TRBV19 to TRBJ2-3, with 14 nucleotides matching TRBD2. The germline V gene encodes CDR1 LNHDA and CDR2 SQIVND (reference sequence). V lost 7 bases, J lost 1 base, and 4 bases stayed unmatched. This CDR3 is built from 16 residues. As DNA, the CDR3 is TGTGCCAGTACCAAGGGACTAGCGGGAGGCACAGATACGCAGTATTTT. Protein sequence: CASTKGLAGGTDTQYF.

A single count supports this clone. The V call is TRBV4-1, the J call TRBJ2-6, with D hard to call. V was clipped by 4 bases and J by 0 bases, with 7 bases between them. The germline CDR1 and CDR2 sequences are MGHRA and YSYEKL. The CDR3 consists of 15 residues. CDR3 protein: CASSRGYSGANVLTF. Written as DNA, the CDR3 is TGCGCCAGCAGCCGCGGTTACTCTGGGGCCAACGTCCTGACTTTC.

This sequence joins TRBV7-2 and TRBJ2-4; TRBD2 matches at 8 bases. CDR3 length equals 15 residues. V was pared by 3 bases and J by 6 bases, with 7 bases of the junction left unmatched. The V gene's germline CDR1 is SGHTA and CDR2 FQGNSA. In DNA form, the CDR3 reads TGTGCCAGCAGCTTGAGCGGGGGCGCCGGAAACATTCAGTACTTC. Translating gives CASSLSGGAGNIQYF.

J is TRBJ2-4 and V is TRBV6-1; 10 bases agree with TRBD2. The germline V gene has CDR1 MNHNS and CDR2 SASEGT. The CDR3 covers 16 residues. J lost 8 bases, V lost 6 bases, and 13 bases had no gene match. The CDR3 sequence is CASSETSGVPRDIQYF. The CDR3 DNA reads TGTGCCAGCAGCGAAACTAGCGGGGTCCCCCGGGACATTCAGTACTTC.

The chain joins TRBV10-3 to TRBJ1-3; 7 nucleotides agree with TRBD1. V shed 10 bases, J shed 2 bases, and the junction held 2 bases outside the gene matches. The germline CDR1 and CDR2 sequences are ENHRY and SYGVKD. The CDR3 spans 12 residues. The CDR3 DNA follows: TGTGCCACTGGACAGGCTGGAAACACCATATATTTT. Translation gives CATGQAGNTIYF.

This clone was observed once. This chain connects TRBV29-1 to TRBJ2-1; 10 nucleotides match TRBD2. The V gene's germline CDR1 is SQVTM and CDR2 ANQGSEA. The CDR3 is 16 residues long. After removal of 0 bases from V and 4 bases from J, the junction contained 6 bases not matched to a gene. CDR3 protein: CSVEDPGTSAYNEQFF. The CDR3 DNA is TGCAGCGTTGAAGATCCCGGGACTAGCGCATACAATGAGCAGTTCTTC.

The chain's CDR3 is CASSLDGDYRLGNTIYF. In DNA, the CDR3 is TGCGCCAGCAGCTTGGACGGGGACTATCGGTTAGGAAACACCATATATTTT. The rearrangement links TRBV5-1 to TRBJ1-3; perhaps TRBD1 as D (5 bases). The V end was cut by 0 bases, the J end by 4 bases, with 17 bases between. The CDR3 runs 17 residues. Germline assignment: CDR1 SGHRS and CDR2 YFSETQ.